These 32 T cell receptor beta chains share one sample of origin, sequenced in a study of cytomegalovirus exposure and HLA in healthy donors. Both 60 Vbeta primers and 13 Jbeta primers went into the PCR. Assay used: immunoSEQ multiplex PCR; TCRdb lists only in-frame clones, some missing. This sample contains roughly 30,000 clones. Sequenced input: PBMCs. Source of these receptors: a woman between 35 and 50 years old in good health and CMV-seropositive.

The rearrangement joins TRBV28 to TRBJ1-2; D is undetermined. The CDR3 totals 12 residues. Germline loops: CDR1 MDHEN, CDR2 SYDVKM. Trimming took off 3 bases at V and 6 bases at J, with 8 bases between the two ends. In DNA form, the CDR3 reads TGTGCCAGCAGTTTTGCAGCGGATGGCTACACCTTC. Its protein product is CASSFAADGYTF.

The chain recombines TRBV2 with TRBJ2-3; 14 positions agree with TRBD2. The CDR3 runs 22 residues. V trimming: 6 bases; J trimming: 2 bases; junction bases outside the gene matches: 22. Germline values: CDR1 SNHLY, CDR2 FYNNEI. The CDR3 protein is CASRWDGSGLAGVKSNTDTQYF. As DNA, the CDR3 is TGTGCCAGCAGATGGGACGGTTCGGGACTAGCGGGAGTTAAGTCAAACACAGATACGCAGTATTTT.

This chain uses TRBV12-5 with TRBJ2-5, with unresolved D. This CDR3 comprises 14 residues. CDR1 LGHNT and CDR2 FRNRAP come from the germline V gene. V lost 2 bases, J lost 4 bases, and 11 bases lay in between. This chain's CDR3 is CASGLYSPGETQYF. In nucleotides, the CDR3 is TGTGCTAGTGGTTTGTACAGTCCCGGAGAGACCCAGTACTTC.

The chain combines TRBV7-3 with TRBJ1-1, with 7 bases fitting TRBD1. V shed 2 bases, J shed 1 base, and the junction held 1 base outside the gene matches. Germline V CDR1 and CDR2: SGHTA, FQGTGA. The CDR3 consists of 14 residues. CDR3 nucleotide sequence: TGTGCCAGCAGCTTAGGGACAGAGAACACTGAAGCTTTCTTT. Amino acids: CASSLGTENTEAFF.

The V and J genes are TRBV6-5 and TRBJ2-3; D is perhaps TRBD2 (6 bases). There are 12 residues in the CDR3. The germline V and J ends were trimmed by 3 bases and 8 bases, with 9 bases remaining between them. Per the germline V gene, CDR1 is MNHEY and CDR2 is SVGAGI. CDR3 loop: CASSYKGGTQYF. The CDR3 nucleotides read TGTGCCAGCAGTTATAAGGGAGGTACGCAGTATTTT.

With respect to this clone: Other DNA sequences within the sample encode an identical CDR3. The chain recombines TRBV6-5 with TRBJ2-1; D gene uncertain. This CDR3 spans 13 amino acids. V was clipped by 6 bases and J by 9 bases, with 15 bases between them. Germline V CDR1 and CDR2: MNHEY, SVGAGI. The CDR3 reads CASSAPGTSEQFF. The DNA for the CDR3 is TGTGCCAGCAGCGCCCCGGGTACGAGTGAGCAGTTCTTC.

The rearrangement joins TRBV5-1 to TRBJ2-3; 8 bases map to TRBD2. The CDR3 runs 14 residues. The germline gives CDR1 SGHRS, CDR2 YFSETQ. Trimming removed 5 bases from V and 4 bases from J; junction bases left unmatched: 6. The CDR3 nucleotides are TGCGCCAGCAGGTGGTCTAGCGGGTCAGATACGCAGTATTTT. It is translated as CASRWSSGSDTQYF.

The DNA for the CDR3 is TGCGCCAGCAGACTTACAGGGCCCGGGGCCAACGTCCTGACTTTC. Its translation: CASRLTGPGANVLTF. This rearrangement joins TRBV10-1 to TRBJ2-6, with D tentatively TRBD1 (6 bases). The germline V gene has CDR1 WNHNN and CDR2 SYGVQD (reference sequence). Between the trimmed V and J ends, which lost 6 bases and 4 bases, there was a span of 13 bases. The CDR3 extends over 15 amino acids.

The chain has TRBV18 and TRBJ1-1; D ambiguous. V lost 3 bases, J lost 11 bases, and 16 bases lay in between. There are 13 residues in the CDR3. Looked up from germline, CDR1 is KGHSH and CDR2 is LQKENI. The CDR3 DNA sequence: TGTGCCAGCTCACCTCCATCTGGGCGAAGGGCTTTCTTT. The encoded protein is CASSPPSGRRAFF.

This rearrangement joins TRBV6-5 to TRBJ1-5; unclear D gene. V lost 5 bases to trimming and J lost 3 bases, with 8 bases between them. The CDR3 has 13 residues. CDR1 and CDR2 from the germline V gene are MNHEY and SVGAGI. In DNA form, the CDR3 reads TGTGCCAGCAGTGACGGAGCCAATCAGCCCCAGCATTTT. This encodes CASSDGANQPQHF.

This CDR3 reads CASSYSASGSGYEQYF. The CDR3, as DNA: TGTGCCAGCAGTTACTCGGCTAGCGGGAGTGGATACGAGCAGTACTTC. The chain is built from TRBV6-6 and TRBJ2-7, with 10 bases lining up with TRBD2. This CDR3 is built from 16 residues. The V gene's germline CDR1 is MNHNY and CDR2 SVGAGI (reference sequence). The V gene end was trimmed by 0 bases and the J gene end by 4 bases; junction bases not matched to a gene: 6.

The chain uses TRBV30 and TRBJ1-3; 10 nucleotides align to TRBD1. Germline V gene lookup returns CDR1 GTSNPN and CDR2 SVGIG (reference sequence). Trimming removed 0 bases from V and 4 bases from J; junction bases left unmatched: 12. CDR3 size: 18 residues. CDR3 residues: CAWSVGDRGGFAGNTIYF. As DNA, the CDR3 is TGTGCCTGGAGTGTAGGGGACAGGGGAGGATTTGCAGGAAACACCATATATTTT.

The chain recombines TRBV9 with TRBJ2-5; 7 nucleotides agree with TRBD2. This CDR3 is built from 14 residues. Unmatched junction bases numbered 4, after V lost 1 base and J lost 4 bases. Germline loops: CDR1 SGDLS, CDR2 YYNGEE. CDR3 amino acids: CASSVLGGGETQYF. The CDR3 DNA follows: TGTGCCAGCAGCGTACTAGGCGGGGGAGAGACCCAGTACTTC.

The chain recombines TRBV30 with TRBJ2-3; 7 bases line up with TRBD1. The CDR3 totals 13 residues. Per germline, CDR1 GTSNPN and CDR2 SVGIG (reference sequence). CDR3 nucleotide sequence: TGTGCGAGGAACAGGGGACCCGCAGATACGCAGTATTTT. This gives the protein CARNRGPADTQYF. The whole variable domain, filled in from reference TRBV30 and TRBJ2-3, reads SQTIHQWPATLVQPVGSPLSLECTVEGTSNPNLYWYRQAAGRGLQLLFYSVGIGQISSEVPQNLSASRPQDRQFILSSKKLLLSDSGFYLCARNRGPADTQYFGPGTRLTVL.

The chain combines TRBV30 with TRBJ2-7; TRBD2 might be the D (6 bases). Germline CDR1 is GTSNPN and CDR2 is SVGIG (reference sequence). This CDR3 has 14 amino acids. V lost 0 bases to trimming and J lost 2 bases, with 11 bases between them. CDR3 DNA sequence: TGTGCCTGGAGTGTATTCGGGGGTCCCTACGAGCAGTACTTC. Its protein is CAWSVFGGPYEQYF.

The V gene is TRBV4-1, the J gene TRBJ2-1; 9 positions agree with TRBD2. The CDR3 length is 17 residues. Germline V gene lookup returns CDR1 MGHRA and CDR2 YSYEKL. J lost 4 bases, V lost 3 bases, and 10 bases had no gene match. For the CDR3, the DNA is TGCGCCAGCAGCCAGCCTACCCTCGGACTAGCGTACAATGAGCAGTTCTTC. Its translation: CASSQPTLGLAYNEQFF.

The V and J genes are TRBV7-9 and TRBJ1-5; D perhaps matches TRBD1 (6 bases). This CDR3 is built from 14 residues. V lost 5 bases and J 5 bases, leaving 13 bases between the germline ends. Germline CDR1 is SEHNR and CDR2 is FQNEAQ (reference sequence). As DNA, the CDR3 is TGTGCCAGCAGCACCGACAGGTATTATCAGCCCCAGCATTTT. It is translated as CASSTDRYYQPQHF.

This clone counts as medium-sized by frequency. CDR3 coding DNA: TGCGCCAGCAGTGAGCGCTCTACAACTAGTTACGAGCAGTACTTC. Its translation: CASSERSTTSYEQYF. The chain links TRBV10-2 to TRBJ2-7; tentative D call: TRBD2 (5 bases). This CDR3 spans 15 amino acids. Germline V lookup: CDR1 WSHSY, CDR2 SAAADI. Trimming shortened V by 2 bases and J by 4 bases, and 15 bases separated the two germline ends.

This sequence joins TRBV5-1 and TRBJ1-5, with D uncertain. The germline V and J ends were trimmed by 1 base and 2 bases, with 10 bases remaining between them. Germline lookup yields CDR1 SGHRS and CDR2 YFSETQ. CDR3 length: 15 residues. The CDR3 region is CASSLSGLGNQPQHF. For the CDR3, the DNA is TGCGCCAGCAGCTTGTCAGGTCTGGGCAATCAGCCCCAGCATTTT.

CDR3 sequence reads: CASSGAGLGDTQYF. The CDR3, as DNA: TGTGCCAGCAGTGGGGCAGGGTTGGGGGATACGCAGTATTTT. V gene TRBV6-1 combines with J gene TRBJ2-3; tentatively, D is TRBD1 (5 bases). With 4 bases removed from V and 6 bases from J, the gap between germline ends came to 14 bases. CDR3 length: 14 residues. CDR1 and CDR2 (germline): MNHNS, SASEGT.

The CDR3 sequence: CASSLAIPGEQYF. As DNA, the CDR3 is TGTGCCAGCAGCTTGGCCATCCCGGGAGAGCAGTACTTC. The rearrangement joins TRBV5-4 to TRBJ2-7, with TRBD2 as a possible D gene (5 bases). This CDR3 contains 13 residues. Germline CDR1 is SGHNT and CDR2 is YYREEE (reference sequence). The V end lost 0 bases, the J end lost 7 bases, and 11 bases lay between the germline ends.

The chain joins TRBV5-1 to TRBJ2-7; TRBD1 matches at 11 bases. CDR1 and CDR2 from the germline V gene are SGHRS and YFSETQ. V shed 4 bases and J 3 bases; nucleotides not matched to a gene: 6. This CDR3 is 15 amino acids long. CDR3 sequence reads: CASSRGQGAVYEQYF. In nucleotides, the CDR3 is TGCGCCAGCAGCAGAGGACAGGGGGCGGTCTACGAGCAGTACTTC.

This rearrangement joins TRBV30 to TRBJ1-4, with a weak D call TRBD1 (5 bases). V was cut by 4 bases and J by 8 bases, with 17 bases left in between. This CDR3 is built from 14 residues. Germline CDR1 GTSNPN, CDR2 SVGIG (reference sequence). The CDR3 DNA reads TGTGCCTGGAAATCAGGGTTGGGACTCGAAAAACTGTTTTTT. Translated: CAWKSGLGLEKLFF.

The chain links TRBV30 to TRBJ1-2; 8 bases map to TRBD1. V dropped 0 bases and J dropped 8; count of bases not matched to a gene: 5. Germline V gene lookup returns CDR1 GTSNPN and CDR2 SVGIG (reference sequence). The CDR3 extends over 13 amino acids. CDR3: CAWSVQGAGGYTF. CDR3 bases: TGTGCCTGGAGTGTGCAGGGGGCGGGGGGCTACACCTTC.

The V gene is TRBV28, the J gene TRBJ1-1; 7 bases are shared with TRBD1. CDR1 MDHEN and CDR2 SYDVKM come from the germline V gene. This CDR3 comprises 15 residues. The V gene end was trimmed by 5 bases and the J gene end by 1 base; junction bases not matched to a gene: 7. The CDR3 is CASSTAGTANTEAFF. Here the CDR3 DNA reads TGTGCCAGCAGTACTGCCGGGACAGCGAACACTGAAGCTTTCTTT. Combining the CDR3 with reference TRBV28 and TRBJ1-1 gives the whole variable domain DVKVTQSSRYLVKRTGEKVFLECVQDMDHENMFWYRQDPGLGLRLIYFSYDVKMKEKGDIPEGYSVSREKKERFSLILESASTNQTSMYLCASSTAGTANTEAFFGQGTRLTVV.

This chain links TRBV4-1 with TRBJ1-1; 9 positions agree with TRBD1. CDR3 length: 14 amino acids. CDR1 MGHRA and CDR2 YSYEKL come from the germline V gene. The J segment lost 2 bases and the V segment lost 5 bases, leaving 3 bases of the junction unmatched. The CDR3 protein is CASSMGQGNTEAFF. CDR3 nucleotide sequence: TGCGCCAGCAGCATGGGACAGGGAAACACTGAAGCTTTCTTT.

The V call is TRBV6-5, the J call TRBJ2-3; D ambiguous. The CDR3 runs 14 residues. The V and J ends lost 5 bases and 1 base respectively, with 10 bases between them. The germline gives CDR1 MNHEY, CDR2 SVGAGI. The CDR3 region has the DNA TGTGCCAGCAGTGACCGACGGGGCACAGATACGCAGTATTTT. Protein sequence: CASSDRRGTDTQYF.

This chain links TRBV6-6 with TRBJ2-3, with D maybe TRBD2 (5 bases). This CDR3 has 12 amino acids. V lost 8 bases to trimming and J lost 4 bases, with 10 bases between them. Germline V gene data show CDR1 as MNHNY and CDR2 as SVGAGI (reference sequence). CDR3 loop: CASGSGADTQYF. CDR3 nucleotide sequence: TGTGCCAGCGGGTCCGGGGCAGATACGCAGTATTTT.

The chain carries TRBV2 and TRBJ2-7, with 9 bases aligning to TRBD1. CDR1 is SNHLY, CDR2 FYNNEI, per germline. Losses at the gene ends were 5 bases for V and 0 bases for J; bases not matched to a gene: 5. The CDR3 loop spans 15 amino acids. Written as DNA, the CDR3 is TGTGCCAGCAGTTGGGACAGGGAGAGCTCCTACGAGCAGTACTTC. Encoded protein: CASSWDRESSYEQYF.

As DNA, the CDR3 is TGTGCCAGCAGCTTCGGACAGGGTTTGACCTACGAGCAGTACTTC. It translates to CASSFGQGLTYEQYF. This rearrangement joins TRBV9 to TRBJ2-7; 8 bases match TRBD1. The length of the CDR3 is 15 residues. Germline V gene data show CDR1 as SGDLS and CDR2 as YYNGEE. Germline trimming cut 4 bases from V and 2 bases from J; bases unmatched to any gene: 8.

The rearrangement joins TRBV7-9 to TRBJ2-1, with 9 bases aligning to TRBD2. The J segment lost 6 bases and the V segment lost 7 bases, leaving 1 base of the junction unmatched. The CDR3 is 12 residues long. Germline-derived CDR1 and CDR2 are SEHNR and FQNEAQ (reference sequence). This chain's CDR3 is CASMREGNEQFF. CDR3 in DNA: TGTGCCAGCATGCGGGAGGGCAATGAGCAGTTCTTC.

The V gene is TRBV6-5, the J gene TRBJ2-5; TRBD2 might be the D (6 bases). The DNA end lines up better with TRBJ2-7; the J call may be wrong. This CDR3 contains 14 residues. The V gene's germline CDR1 is MNHEY and CDR2 SVGAGI. CDR3 DNA sequence: TGTGCCAGCAGTTATACGGGAGACTCCTACGAGCAGTACTTC. This sequence encodes CASSYTGDSYEQYF.